A single T cell receptor (beta chain) is shown here with its context. This sample is part of a study of blood T cell repertoires in COVID-19. Assay: immunoSEQ multiplex PCR; the TCRdb copy retains only in-frame clones and omits some. The sample shows about 380,000 clones, around 85% of them seen only once. CDR3 length: 13 amino acids. Germline-derived CDR1 and CDR2 are SGHTA and FQGNSA. The V and J ends lost 1 base and 7 bases, in that order; junction bases with no gene match: 3. V usage is TRBV7-2 and J usage is TRBJ1-1; TRBD1 matches 7 bases. The TCR originated in a woman aged 18-35 years with acute or convalescent COVID-19. The specimen sequenced was peripheral blood. The CDR3: CASSLEQGLEAFF. DNA of the CDR3: TGTGCCAGCAGCTTAGAACAGGGGCTTGAAGCTTTCTTT.